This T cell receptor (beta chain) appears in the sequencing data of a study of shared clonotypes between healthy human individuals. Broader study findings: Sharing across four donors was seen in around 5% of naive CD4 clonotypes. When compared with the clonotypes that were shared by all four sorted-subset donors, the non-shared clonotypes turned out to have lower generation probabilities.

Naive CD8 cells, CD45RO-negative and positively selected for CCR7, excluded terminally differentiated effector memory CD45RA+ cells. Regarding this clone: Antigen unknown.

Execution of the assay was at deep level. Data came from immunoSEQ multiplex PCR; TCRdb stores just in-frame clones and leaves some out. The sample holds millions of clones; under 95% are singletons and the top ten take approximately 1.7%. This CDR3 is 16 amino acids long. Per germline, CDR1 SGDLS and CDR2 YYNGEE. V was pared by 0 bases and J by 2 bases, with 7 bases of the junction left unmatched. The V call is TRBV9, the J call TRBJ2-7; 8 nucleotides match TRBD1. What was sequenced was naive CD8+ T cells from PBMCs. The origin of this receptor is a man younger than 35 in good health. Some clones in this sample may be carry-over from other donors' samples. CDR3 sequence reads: CASSVGSTGVAYEQYF. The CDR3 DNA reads TGTGCCAGCAGCGTAGGTTCGACAGGGGTGGCCTACGAGCAGTACTTC.